Below are 29 T cell receptor beta chains sequenced from a single sample in a study of T cell responses to AZD1222 COVID-19 vaccine. Method: immunoSEQ multiplex PCR; TCRdb's copy keeps in-frame clones and lacks some. The sample carries some 74,000 clones, roughly 87% recorded once. The starting material was peripheral blood, obtained 28 days after the second AZD1222 dose. The receptors stem from an adult who received the AZD1222 COVID-19 vaccine.

V is TRBV11-3 and J is TRBJ2-2; 10 bases are shared with TRBD1. Germline values: CDR1 SGHNT, CDR2 YENEEA. V lost 4 bases and J lost 7; bases outside the gene matches: 6. The CDR3 spans 15 residues. Here the CDR3 DNA reads TGTGCCAGCAGCTCCCCCGGGACAGGGGTCGGGGAGCTGTTTTTT. This gives the protein CASSSPGTGVGELFF.

This clone has just one count. CDR3 residues: CASRGAATRDEQYF. The DNA for the CDR3 is TGTGCCAGCAGGGGGGCAGCGACTAGAGACGAGCAGTACTTC. This chain links TRBV27 with TRBJ2-7, with D perhaps TRBD1 or TRBD2 (6 bases each). The CDR3 is 14 residues long. Per germline, CDR1 MNHEY and CDR2 SMNVEV (reference sequence). The ends were cut back, 6 bases at V and 5 bases at J, with 17 bases in the middle.

CDR3 loop: CASSRGSPNIQYF. For the CDR3, the DNA is TGCGCCAGCAGCCGCGGCTCCCCGAACATTCAGTACTTC. The chain recombines TRBV5-1 with TRBJ2-4; D not certain. Deletions cut 4 bases from V and 7 bases from J, with 12 bases between. CDR3 size: 13 residues. Germline-derived CDR1 and CDR2 are SGHRS and YFSETQ. The full variable domain, its missing parts supplied by reference TRBV5-1 and TRBJ2-4, is KAGVTQTPRYLIKTRGQQVTLSCSPISGHRSVSWYQQTPGQGLQFLFEYFSETQRNKGNFPGRFSGRQFSNSRSEMNVSTLELGDSALYLCASSRGSPNIQYFGAGTRLSVL.

This sequence joins TRBV6-5 and TRBJ1-1; D not resolved. V gave up 3 bases and J gave up 2 bases, with 7 bases separating them. This CDR3 comprises 13 residues. CDR1 is MNHEY, CDR2 SVGAGI, per germline. The CDR3 spells CASSYKDNTEAFF. The CDR3 region has the DNA TGTGCCAGCAGTTATAAAGATAACACTGAAGCTTTCTTT.

The chain links TRBV11-2 to TRBJ1-1, with 8 nucleotides matching TRBD1. Germline-derived CDR1 and CDR2 are SGHAT and FQNNGV. The junction had 6 bases not matched to a gene; V was cut back by 8 bases and J by 4 bases. The CDR3 has 13 residues. In DNA form, the CDR3 reads TGTGCCAGCGGCCAGGGGGCACTCACTGAAGCTTTCTTT. The encoded protein is CASGQGALTEAFF.

J is TRBJ2-3 and V is TRBV27; the D gene is possibly TRBD2 (5 bases). V lost 10 bases and J lost 0, with 17 bases in between. Germline assignment: CDR1 MNHEY and CDR2 SMNVEV (reference sequence). There are 15 residues in the CDR3. CDR3 region: CATRRSGPSTDTQYF. The DNA of the CDR3 is TGTGCCACCCGAAGGAGCGGACCTAGCACAGATACGCAGTATTTT.

CDR3 DNA sequence: TGTGCCAGCAGTGGCCGGGCCTCAAATTCACCCCTCCACTTT. Protein: CASSGRASNSPLHF. The chain uses TRBV27 and TRBJ1-6; the D is unclear. The CDR3 spans 14 residues. The germline gives CDR1 MNHEY, CDR2 SMNVEV (reference sequence). Trimming shortened V by 5 bases and J by 7 bases, and 12 bases separated the two germline ends.

The chain links TRBV19 to TRBJ2-2, with TRBD1 identical over 11 bases. This CDR3 region has 16 residues. Germline CDR1 reads LNHDA; CDR2 reads SQIVND (reference sequence). The J segment lost 7 bases and the V segment lost 9 bases, leaving 13 bases of the junction unmatched. In DNA form, the CDR3 reads TGTGCCAGCTCCAAAAGGTGGACAGGGGGCTTCGGGGAGCTGTTTTTT. It encodes CASSKRWTGGFGELFF.

The V and J genes are TRBV10-1 and TRBJ2-4; TRBD1 is a possible D gene (7 bases). This CDR3 contains 20 residues. The ends were cut back, 10 bases at V and 0 bases at J, with 31 bases in the middle. The germline V gene encodes CDR1 WNHNN and CDR2 SYGVQD (reference sequence). For the CDR3, the DNA is TGCGCCACCCCCGAGAACAGGGGCGATCGTCCGGGACTAGCCAAAAACATTCAGTACTTC. It encodes CATPENRGDRPGLAKNIQYF.

The gene calls are TRBV5-5 and TRBJ1-3; a weak D match, TRBD1 (6 bases). The length of the CDR3 is 15 residues. Per the germline V gene, CDR1 is SGHKS and CDR2 is YYEKEE (reference sequence). V dropped 3 bases and J dropped 0 bases, with 10 bases sitting between them. The DNA for the CDR3 is TGTGCCAGCAGCTCCTCAGGGGACTCTGGAAACACCATATATTTT. Its protein is CASSSSGDSGNTIYF.

The chain employs TRBV7-9 and TRBJ2-3; tentative D call: TRBD1 (6 bases). The CDR3 has 13 residues. The germline V gene encodes CDR1 SEHNR and CDR2 FQNEAQ (reference sequence). Trimming removed 5 bases from V and 6 bases from J, with 12 bases in between. CDR3 nucleotide sequence: TGTGCCAGCAGCCTCCGGACAGCCGATACGCAGTATTTT. It encodes CASSLRTADTQYF.

A single count supports this clone. This rearrangement joins TRBV30 to TRBJ1-4, with a weak D call TRBD1 (5 bases). This CDR3 spans 14 amino acids. Trimming took off 2 bases at V and 2 bases at J, with 9 bases between the two ends. Per the germline V gene, CDR1 is GTSNPN and CDR2 is SVGIG (reference sequence). CDR3 DNA: TGTGCCTGGAGTCCCGGACACACTAATGAAAAACTGTTTTTT. Its protein product is CAWSPGHTNEKLFF.

This rearrangement joins TRBV7-2 to TRBJ1-1; 10 bases are shared with TRBD1. The CDR3 has 16 residues. Per the germline V gene, CDR1 is SGHTA and CDR2 is FQGNSA. After removal of 6 bases from V and 0 bases from J, the junction contained 7 bases not matched to a gene. The CDR3: CASRMGQGLMNTEAFF. The CDR3 region has the DNA TGTGCCAGCAGGATGGGACAGGGGCTAATGAACACTGAAGCTTTCTTT.

This chain joins TRBV19 and TRBJ2-5, with D possibly being TRBD1 (6 bases). The V gene lost 2 bases and the J gene lost 2 bases, with 27 bases spanning the gap. Germline V gene sequence: CDR1 LNHDA, CDR2 SQIVND (reference sequence). The CDR3 is made up of 20 amino acids. The CDR3 is CASSIRLWAGDLWRQETQYF. The CDR3 DNA sequence: TGTGCCAGTAGTATAAGGCTTTGGGCAGGGGATCTCTGGCGGCAAGAGACCCAGTACTTC.

This clone has just one count. The rearrangement links TRBV2 to TRBJ1-5; D gene unclear. Germline V lookup: CDR1 SNHLY, CDR2 FYNNEI. The ends were cut back, 7 bases at V and 2 bases at J, with 9 bases in the middle. The CDR3 has 13 residues. CDR3 in amino acids: CASMGIGNQPQHF. CDR3 bases: TGTGCCAGCATGGGTATCGGCAATCAGCCCCAGCATTTT.

Only one count was recorded for this clone. The V and J genes are TRBV18 and TRBJ2-1, with 11 bases aligning to TRBD2. This CDR3 comprises 16 residues. The germline gives CDR1 KGHSH, CDR2 LQKENI. The J segment lost 7 bases and the V segment lost 3 bases, leaving 8 bases of the junction unmatched. The chain's CDR3 is CASSPALAGGLNEQFF. CDR3 sequence (DNA): TGTGCCAGCTCACCCGCCCTAGCGGGAGGCCTGAATGAGCAGTTCTTC.

The V and J genes are TRBV11-2 and TRBJ1-1, with unresolved D. Germline CDR1 SGHAT, CDR2 FQNNGV. The V end lost 7 bases, the J end lost 2 bases, and 8 bases lay between the germline ends. This CDR3 contains 12 residues. CDR3 loop: CASTAGNTEAFF. In DNA form, the CDR3 reads TGTGCCAGCACGGCAGGAAACACTGAAGCTTTCTTT.

The rearrangement joins TRBV19 to TRBJ2-3; weak D call: TRBD1 (5 bases). CDR3 length: 14 residues. V was clipped by 9 bases and J by 0 bases, with 13 bases between them. Germline lookup yields CDR1 LNHDA and CDR2 SQIVND (reference sequence). CDR3 nucleotide sequence: TGTGCCAGCTCTAGGGGCCGTAGCACAGATACGCAGTATTTT. Its protein is CASSRGRSTDTQYF.

This chain uses TRBV28 with TRBJ2-4, with D perhaps given as TRBD1 or TRBD2 (5 bases each). The V and J ends lost 7 bases and 0 bases respectively, with 13 bases between them. Germline V lookup: CDR1 MDHEN, CDR2 SYDVKM. This CDR3 has 15 residues. For the CDR3, the DNA is TGTGCCAGCATTCCGGGACGCCCAGCCAAAAACATTCAGTACTTC. It encodes CASIPGRPAKNIQYF.

The chain links TRBV10-3 to TRBJ1-1; perhaps TRBD1 as D (6 bases). Germline V CDR1 and CDR2: ENHRY, SYGVKD. V was clipped by 6 bases and J by 4 bases, with 12 bases between them. This CDR3 is 13 amino acids long. CDR3 in amino acids: CAIRQGGGTEAFF. The CDR3 DNA reads TGTGCCATCAGGCAGGGAGGGGGCACTGAAGCTTTCTTT.

The chain is built from TRBV15 and TRBJ1-5, with D uncertain. Germline V gene data show CDR1 as LNHNV and CDR2 as YYDKDF (reference sequence). V was shortened by 0 bases and J by 0 bases, with 12 bases between the two germline ends. The CDR3 length is 17 residues. CDR3 sequence: CATSRDTFSYSNQPQHF. CDR3 DNA sequence: TGTGCCACCAGCAGAGACACGTTCTCTTATAGCAATCAGCCCCAGCATTTT.

The rearrangement links TRBV29-1 to TRBJ2-7; D possibly matches TRBD1 or TRBD2 (6 bases each). Germline V gives CDR1 SQVTM, CDR2 ANQGSEA. The CDR3 spans 12 residues. Trimming removed 5 bases at V and 7 bases at J, with 15 bases between. The CDR3 here is CSVQGGQEEQYF. The CDR3 DNA reads as TGCAGCGTTCAAGGGGGGCAGGAGGAGCAGTACTTC.

The J gene is TRBJ2-7, the V gene TRBV7-8, with D tentatively TRBD1 (5 bases). The V gene's germline CDR1 is SGHVS and CDR2 FQNEAQ. V shed 4 bases and J shed 0 bases, with 28 bases lying between them. The CDR3 contains 20 residues. The CDR3, as DNA: TGTGCCAGCAGCTCGCATGCAACGACCCGACAGCAATACCACTCCTACGAGCAGTACTTC. As protein: CASSSHATTRQQYHSYEQYF.

The rearrangement uses TRBV7-2 and TRBJ2-7, with 10 bases lining up with TRBD2. Trimming removed 5 bases from V and 1 base from J; junction bases left unmatched: 14. From germline, CDR1 is SGHTA and CDR2 FQGNSA. The CDR3 runs to 18 residues. CDR3 in DNA: TGTGCCAGCAGCCGCGGGGGGGGGCTAGCGGGAGCGTCCTACGAGCAGTACTTC. It specifies CASSRGGGLAGASYEQYF.

The gene calls are TRBV9 and TRBJ1-1; D unclear. Germline-derived CDR1 and CDR2 are SGDLS and YYNGEE. Deletions cut 0 bases from V and 2 bases from J, with 8 bases between. This CDR3 is 14 amino acids long. This chain's CDR3 is CASSVGNLNTEAFF. The CDR3 coding sequence is TGTGCCAGCAGCGTAGGTAATCTCAACACTGAAGCTTTCTTT.

V is TRBV5-1 and J is TRBJ2-7, with TRBD1 matching 7 bases. Losses at the gene ends were 3 bases for V and 2 bases for J; bases not matched to a gene: 8. CDR1 SGHRS and CDR2 YFSETQ come from the germline V gene. The CDR3 sequence is 15 residues long. The CDR3 spells CASSSYRGAPYEQYF. Here the CDR3 DNA reads TGCGCCAGCAGCTCCTACAGGGGCGCTCCCTACGAGCAGTACTTC.

This clone occurred a few times. The chain joins TRBV18 to TRBJ2-2; no firm D call. Germline CDR1 KGHSH, CDR2 LQKENI. The CDR3 is made up of 17 amino acids. V gave up 2 bases and J gave up 6 bases, with 19 bases separating them. CDR3 loop: CASSPTQLQGYAGELFF. The CDR3 DNA reads as TGTGCCAGCTCACCAACTCAGCTGCAAGGGTACGCCGGGGAGCTGTTTTTT.

The rearrangement links TRBV5-1 to TRBJ2-3; TRBD2 aligns across 10 bases. Per germline, CDR1 SGHRS and CDR2 YFSETQ. The CDR3 runs 16 residues. With V trimmed by 5 bases and J by 5 bases, 11 bases remained unmatched. The CDR3 region has the DNA TGCGCCAGCAGTGGTAGCGGGAGGACAGCGGGAGATACGCAGTATTTT. Protein product: CASSGSGRTAGDTQYF.

The V call is TRBV2, the J call TRBJ2-1; no reliable D call. Germline CDR1 SNHLY, CDR2 FYNNEI. Deletions cut 8 bases from V and 3 bases from J, with 11 bases between. This CDR3 is built from 13 residues. Here the CDR3 reads CASVWKIYNEQFF. DNA of the CDR3: TGTGCCAGCGTCTGGAAGATCTACAATGAGCAGTTCTTC.